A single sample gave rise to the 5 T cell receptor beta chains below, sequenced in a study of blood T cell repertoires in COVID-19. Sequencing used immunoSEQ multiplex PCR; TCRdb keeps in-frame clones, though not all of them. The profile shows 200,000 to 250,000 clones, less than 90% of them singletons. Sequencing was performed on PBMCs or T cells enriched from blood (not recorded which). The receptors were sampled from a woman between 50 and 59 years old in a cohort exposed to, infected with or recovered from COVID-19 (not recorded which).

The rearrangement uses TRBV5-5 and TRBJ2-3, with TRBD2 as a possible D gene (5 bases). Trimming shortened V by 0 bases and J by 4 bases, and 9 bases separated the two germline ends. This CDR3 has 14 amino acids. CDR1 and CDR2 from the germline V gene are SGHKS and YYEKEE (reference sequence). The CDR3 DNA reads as TGTGCCAGCAGCTTGGCGAGGGCCCCAGATACGCAGTATTTT. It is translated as CASSLARAPDTQYF.

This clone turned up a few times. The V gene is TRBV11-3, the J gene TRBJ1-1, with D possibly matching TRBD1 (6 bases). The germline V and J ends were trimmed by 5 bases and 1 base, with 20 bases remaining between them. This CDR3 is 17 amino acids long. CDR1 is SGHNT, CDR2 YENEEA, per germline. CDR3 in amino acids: CASSPFLGDTRNTEAFF. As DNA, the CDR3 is TGTGCCAGCAGCCCCTTCCTCGGGGACACAAGGAACACTGAAGCTTTCTTT.

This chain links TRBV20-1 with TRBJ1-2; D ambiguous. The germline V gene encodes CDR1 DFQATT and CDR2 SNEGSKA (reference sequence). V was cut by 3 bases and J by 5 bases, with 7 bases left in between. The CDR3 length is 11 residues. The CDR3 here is CSASVNYGYTF. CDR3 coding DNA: TGCAGTGCTAGTGTTAATTATGGCTACACCTTC.

CDR3 nucleotide sequence: TGTGCCTGGAGTCTAGTCGGAAACACCATATATTTT. Its translation is CAWSLVGNTIYF. This chain links TRBV30 with TRBJ1-3, with unresolved D. The CDR3 loop spans 12 amino acids. CDR1 and CDR2 (germline): GTSNPN, SVGIG (reference sequence). V lost 2 bases, J lost 4 bases, and 6 bases lay in between.

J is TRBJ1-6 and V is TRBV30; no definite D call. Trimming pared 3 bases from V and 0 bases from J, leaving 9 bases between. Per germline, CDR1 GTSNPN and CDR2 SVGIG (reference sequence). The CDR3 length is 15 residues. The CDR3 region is CAWSGVSSYNSPLHF. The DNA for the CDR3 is TGTGCCTGGAGCGGAGTTAGCTCCTATAATTCACCCCTCCACTTT.